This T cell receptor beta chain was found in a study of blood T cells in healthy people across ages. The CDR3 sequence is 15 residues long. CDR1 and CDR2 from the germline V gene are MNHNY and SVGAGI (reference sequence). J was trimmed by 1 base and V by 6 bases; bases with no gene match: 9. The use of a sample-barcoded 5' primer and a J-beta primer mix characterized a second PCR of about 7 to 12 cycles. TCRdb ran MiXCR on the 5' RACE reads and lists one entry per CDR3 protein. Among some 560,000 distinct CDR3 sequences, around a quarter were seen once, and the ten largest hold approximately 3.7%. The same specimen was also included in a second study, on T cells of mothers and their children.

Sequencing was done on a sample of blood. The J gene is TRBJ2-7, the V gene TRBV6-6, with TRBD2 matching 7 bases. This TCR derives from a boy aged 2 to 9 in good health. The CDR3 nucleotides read TGTGCCAGCAGATCCCGGGAGGCGAAGTCCTACGAGCAGTACTTC. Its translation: CASRSREAKSYEQYF.